The rows below give T cell receptor beta chains drawn from one sample of a study of human T cells and chemical hapten exposure. Via MiXCR, TCRdb re-called the RACE reads, giving one row per CDR3 protein. Found here are more than 85,000 distinct CDR3 sequences, 9.5% to 11% of them singletons; the top ten hold less than 2.5%. This sample comprised whole blood, obtained in connection with sensitization to the hapten diphenylcyclopropenone (DPC). Receptor source: a man aged 40-50 years with alopecia areata. Some clones in this sample may be carry-over from other donors' samples. Each CDR3 is given with its conserved first and last residue. Fields, in order: J gene, V gene, D gene, clone size, CDR3 DNA, CDR3 protein. The D gene is left open where the match is weak. Part of the rows lack a size; the others show once, few, many or a class for expanded clones.

j_call: TRBJ1-5
v_call: TRBV28
d_call: NA
clone_size: NA
cdr3_nt: TGTGCCGGCAGTTCCCGGGGAAGGGGCCATCAGCCCCAGCATTTT
cdr3_aa: CAGSSRGRGHQPQHF

j_call: TRBJ1-4
v_call: TRBV5-4
d_call: NA
clone_size: few
cdr3_nt: TGTGCCAGCAGCAAGAGAGGGTTCAGCGGTGAAAAACTGTTTTTT
cdr3_aa: CASSKRGFSGEKLFF

j_call: TRBJ2-3
v_call: TRBV20-1
d_call: TRBD1
clone_size: many
cdr3_nt: TGCAGTGCCGCGGGACAGGGCCCCGGAGATACGCAGTATTTT
cdr3_aa: CSAAGQGPGDTQYF

j_call: TRBJ2-3
v_call: TRBV18
d_call: NA
clone_size: few
cdr3_nt: TGTGCCAGCTCACCCCAACCCGCTCTAGCTTTGAGCACAGATACGCAGTATTTT
cdr3_aa: CASSPQPALALSTDTQYF

j_call: TRBJ2-3
v_call: TRBV12-3/TRBV12-4
d_call: TRBD1
clone_size: NA
cdr3_nt: TGTGCCAGCACCCACAGGGGTGGGACAGATACGCAGTATTTT
cdr3_aa: CASTHRGGTDTQYF

j_call: TRBJ1-1
v_call: TRBV10-2
d_call: TRBD1
clone_size: NA
cdr3_nt: TGCGCCAGCAGTGAGCAGGGGGGCACTGAAGCTTTCTTT
cdr3_aa: CASSEQGGTEAFF

j_call: TRBJ2-3
v_call: TRBV12-3/TRBV12-4
d_call: NA
clone_size: NA
cdr3_nt: TGTGCCAGCAGTTTGGCGGCGGCGGTCACAGATACGCAGTATTTT
cdr3_aa: CASSLAAAVTDTQYF

j_call: TRBJ2-1
v_call: TRBV7-2
d_call: TRBD2
clone_size: few
cdr3_nt: TGTGCCAGCAGCTCTAGTTTTAGCGGGCAGTCTGAGCAGTTCTTC
cdr3_aa: CASSSSFSGQSEQFF

j_call: TRBJ1-1
v_call: TRBV4-2
d_call: NA
clone_size: many
cdr3_nt: TGTGCCAGCAGCCTAGGACAGATGAACACTGAAGCTTTCTTT
cdr3_aa: CASSLGQMNTEAFF

j_call: TRBJ2-7
v_call: TRBV20-1
d_call: NA
clone_size: NA
cdr3_nt: TGCAGTGCTAGTGCTCCCGTGGGGGAATGGAGGGACGAAAGCTCCTACGAGCAGTACTTC
cdr3_aa: CSASAPVGEWRDESSYEQYF

j_call: TRBJ2-5
v_call: TRBV7-2
d_call: NA
clone_size: NA
cdr3_nt: TGTGCCAGCAGCTCCCCCCTTATCGGGGTAGAGACCCAGTACTTC
cdr3_aa: CASSSPLIGVETQYF

j_call: TRBJ2-2
v_call: TRBV4-3
d_call: NA
clone_size: few
cdr3_nt: TGCGCCAGCAGCCATTCCATCTCCGGGGAGCTGTTTTTT
cdr3_aa: CASSHSISGELFF

j_call: TRBJ2-1
v_call: TRBV28
d_call: NA
clone_size: NA
cdr3_nt: TGTGCCAGCAGTTTTAAGGGCTCATGGTCAAATGAGCAGTTCTTC
cdr3_aa: CASSFKGSWSNEQFF

j_call: TRBJ2-7
v_call: TRBV10-3
d_call: TRBD1
clone_size: NA
cdr3_nt: TGTGCCATCAGCGGACAGGGAGCCTACGAGCAGTACTTC
cdr3_aa: CAISGQGAYEQYF

j_call: TRBJ2-3
v_call: TRBV7-2
d_call: TRBD2
clone_size: NA
cdr3_nt: TGTGCCAACAGCCCAAGGACTAGCGGAGGCACAGATACGCAGTATTTT
cdr3_aa: CANSPRTSGGTDTQYF

j_call: TRBJ1-1
v_call: TRBV6-2/TRBV6-3
d_call: NA
clone_size: NA
cdr3_nt: TGTGCCAGCAGTTGGGCCCCCCGGGGCACTGAAGCTTTCTTT
cdr3_aa: CASSWAPRGTEAFF

j_call: TRBJ2-3
v_call: TRBV7-2
d_call: TRBD2
clone_size: few
cdr3_nt: TGTGCCAGCAGCTTATATCTCCTAGCGGGAGTCCCAGATACGCAGTATTTT
cdr3_aa: CASSLYLLAGVPDTQYF

j_call: TRBJ2-2
v_call: TRBV18
d_call: NA
clone_size: NA
cdr3_nt: TGTGCCAGCTCACCAAACAGGGTCGAGCTGTTTTTT
cdr3_aa: CASSPNRVELFF